This TCR beta chain was retrieved from a study of shared clonotypes between healthy human individuals. Study-wide context: Plates per donor: three CD4 naive, three CD4 memory, two CD8 naive, one CD8 memory.

Profiling relied on immunoSEQ multiplex PCR, and the TCRdb table lists in-frame clones only, not all of them. The top ten clones hold approximately 1.5% of a sample with some 900,000 clones, over 75% of them seen once. Study-wide points: Non-shared clonotypes had lower generation probabilities than those shared by all four donors.

The V and J ends lost 0 bases and 4 bases respectively, with 12 bases between them. The CDR3 is made up of 15 amino acids. The germline V gene has CDR1 KGHSH and CDR2 LQKENI. In regard to this clone: Its antigen is still unknown. Other DNA sequences in the sample encode the same CDR3.

V is TRBV18 and J is TRBJ1-2; D is possibly TRBD1 (6 bases). The receptor was derived from a man aged 18 to 30 in good health. The sample comprised memory CD4+ T cells sorted from blood. The subset denotes: CD45RA-negative fraction. The CDR3 loop reads CASSPPGGRGYGYTF. The CDR3 region has the DNA TGTGCCAGCTCACCACCGGGGGGGCGTGGCTATGGCTACACCTTC.